This is a list of T cell receptor beta chains from one sample in a study of cytomegalovirus exposure and HLA in healthy donors. Only in-frame clones appear in the TCRdb table, and some are missing; sequencing was by immunoSEQ multiplex PCR. This table holds some 110,000 clones, just under 70% found once. Sequencing was performed on PBMCs. The receptors derive from a man in his thirties or forties in good health and CMV-seropositive. Both conserved end residues are part of each CDR3. The D gene is left open where the match is weak. Not all rows give a size; the values are once, few, many and, for expanded clones, a class.

d_call clone_size j_call v_call cdr3_aa cdr3_nt
- few TRBJ1-5 TRBV27 CASSLEAANQPQHF TGTGCCAGCAGTTTAGAGGCAGCCAATCAGCCCCAGCATTTT
- few TRBJ2-5 TRBV30 CACLFEGVRTQYF TGTGCCTGCTTATTCGAGGGGGTCCGGACCCAGTACTTC
TRBD1 - TRBJ1-2 TRBV5-5 CANSWTGAGNYGYTF TGTGCCAACAGCTGGACAGGGGCGGGGAACTATGGCTACACCTTC
- - TRBJ2-3 TRBV7-2 CASSLEVGHGRDTQYF TGTGCCAGCAGCTTAGAGGTTGGACACGGACGAGATACGCAGTATTTT
TRBD2 once TRBJ2-3 TRBV5-4 CASTPGLAGGRSTDTQYF TGTGCCAGCACCCCTGGACTAGCGGGGGGTCGTAGCACAGATACGCAGTATTTT
- - TRBJ1-2 TRBV19 CASMGRPGQDLSGNYGYTF TGTGCCAGTATGGGCCGCCCGGGACAAGATCTTTCTGGTAACTATGGCTACACCTTC
- once TRBJ2-7 TRBV4-2 CASSQDMTRNEQYF TGTGCCAGCAGCCAAGATATGACTAGAAACGAGCAGTACTTC
- - TRBJ2-7 TRBV2 CAGGGVSYEQYF TGTGCCGGAGGGGGGGTTTCCTACGAGCAGTACTTC
- - TRBJ2-5 TRBV2 CAVRLGAAETQYF TGTGCCGTCAGACTGGGGGCAGCAGAGACCCAGTACTTC
- - TRBJ2-7 TRBV7-6 CASSLGGGSYEQYF TGTGCCAGCAGCTTAGGAGGGGGAAGCTACGAGCAGTACTTC
TRBD2 few TRBJ2-2 TRBV5-4 CASRSGLAGLNTGELFF TGTGCCAGCAGATCCGGACTAGCGGGGCTAAACACCGGGGAGCTGTTTTTT
TRBD1 - TRBJ1-1 TRBV4-1 CASSLLGGRYTEAFF TGCGCCAGCAGCCTTCTAGGGGGCAGGTACACTGAAGCTTTCTTT
- - TRBJ2-7 TRBV10-3 CAVTRLDYYEQYF TGTGCCGTCACTCGACTAGATTACTACGAGCAGTACTTC
- - TRBJ1-1 TRBV18 CASSPMTQPNTEAFF TGTGCCAGCTCACCCATGACACAGCCGAACACTGAAGCTTTCTTT
- few TRBJ1-5 TRBV7-2 CASSSETGASNQPQHF TGTGCCAGCAGCTCAGAGACAGGTGCTAGCAATCAGCCCCAGCATTTT
TRBD1 - TRBJ2-2 TRBV18 CASSPGTGEKLFF TGTGCCAGCTCACCCGGGACAGGGGAGAAGCTGTTTTTT
TRBD1 - TRBJ2-6 TRBV2 CASSRTGAGANVLTF TGTGCCAGCTCCCGGACAGGGGCTGGGGCCAACGTCCTGACTTTC
TRBD1 - TRBJ1-5 TRBV12-5 CASGSRDRGDQPQHF TGTGCTAGTGGTTCCAGGGACAGGGGAGATCAGCCCCAGCATTTT
- few TRBJ1-2 TRBV27 CASSLGANYGYTF TGTGCCAGCAGTTTGGGAGCCAACTATGGCTACACCTTC
- - TRBJ1-4 TRBV30 CAWRPFGSQIEKLFF TGTGCCTGGAGGCCCTTCGGGTCCCAGATTGAAAAACTGTTTTTT